This T cell receptor (beta chain) came from a study of T-cell memory formation after mild COVID-19. The overall study: TCR clusters were mostly confined to one donor each.

This CDR3 spans 14 amino acids. The germline V and J ends were trimmed by 0 bases and 7 bases, with 11 bases remaining between them. Looked up from germline, CDR1 is SGDLS and CDR2 is YYNGEE. This clonotype was seen a few times. From 5'RACE with constant-segment primers came TCR alpha and TCR beta cDNA libraries that carried sample barcodes and UMIs. MiXCR was run by TCRdb on the 5' RACE reads, yielding one entry per CDR3 protein. In the table there are over 350,000 distinct CDR3 sequences, around a sixth of which are singletons. The rearrangement links TRBV9 to TRBJ2-1; no definite D call. The sample taken for sequencing was PBMCs or a T cell subset sorted from them (not recorded which). The TCR comes from a man between 18 and 29 years old who had mild COVID-19 (a few samples of this study predate the infection). Cell type and time point are not known. CDR3 in DNA: TGTGCCAGCAGCGTAGGGTCCCTCGGGAATGAGCAGTTCTTC. This translates into CASSVGSLGNEQFF.